This entry is about one T cell receptor (beta chain). Its antigen remains unknown. Unique molecular identifiers were affixed to discrete cDNA molecules within the library. Source study methods: Samples held a median of around 100,000 TCRs, range roughly 23,224–750,000. TCRdb itself ran the RACE reads through MiXCR, one entry per CDR3 protein. TCRdb, not the authors, supplied the V and J calls. The table lists 95,000 or so distinct CDR3 sequences, more than 9.5% of them singletons. The entry originates in a study of human T cells and chemical hapten exposure. Study overall: Patients were mainly female, each with alopecia areata, totalis or universalis. Findings and limits, study-wide: Positively correlated with patch test score were the counts of PT1 expanded TCRs.

Time point described: patch test 2, 6 weeks after DPC sensitization. Treatment given: therapeutic diphenylcyclopropenone sensitization with weekly scalp DPC. V shed 3 bases and J shed 4 bases, with 8 bases lying between them. Germline lookup yields CDR1 MGHDK and CDR2 SYGVNS. The CDR3 extends over 13 amino acids. The TCR sequence derives from a middle-aged woman with alopecia areata. Some clones in this sample may be carry-over from other donors' samples. The rearrangement uses TRBV25-1 and TRBJ2-3; D not certain. The sequences come from whole blood, collected in connection with sensitization to the hapten diphenylcyclopropenone (DPC). CDR3: CASSEGFPDTQYF. The CDR3 region has the DNA TGTGCCAGCAGTGAGGGGTTCCCAGATACGCAGTATTTT.